This TCR beta chain comes out of a study of blood T cell repertoires in COVID-19. Libraries were prepared by immunoSEQ multiplex PCR; TCRdb keeps only in-frame clonotypes and omits some of them. The data contain 300,000 to 400,000 clones, roughly 90% of them singletons. Sequencing was done on a sample of PBMCs or T cells enriched from blood (not recorded which). The clonotype originates from a woman under 40 with acute COVID-19.

CDR3 DNA sequence: TGCAGCGTTGGAAGGGGAGGCGCTGAAGCTTTCTTT. This translates into CSVGRGGAEAFF. This chain uses TRBV29-1 with TRBJ1-1; D is possibly TRBD1 (5 bases). V lost 4 bases, J lost 6 bases, and 12 bases lay in between. This CDR3 region has 12 residues. In germline, CDR1 is SQVTM, CDR2 ANQGSEA.